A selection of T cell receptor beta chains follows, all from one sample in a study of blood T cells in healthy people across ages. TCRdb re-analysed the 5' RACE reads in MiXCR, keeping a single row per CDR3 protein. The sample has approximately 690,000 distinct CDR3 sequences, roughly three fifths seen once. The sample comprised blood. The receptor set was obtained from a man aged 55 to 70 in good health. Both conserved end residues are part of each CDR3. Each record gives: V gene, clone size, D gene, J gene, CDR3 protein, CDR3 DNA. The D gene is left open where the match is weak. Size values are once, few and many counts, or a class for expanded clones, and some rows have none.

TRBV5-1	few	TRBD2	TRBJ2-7	CASSPRTGAGASSYEQYF	TGCGCCAGCAGCCCCCGGACTGGAGCGGGGGCCTCTTCCTACGAGCAGTACTTC
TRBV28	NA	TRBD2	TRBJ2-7	CASSSPSGGAYEQYF	TGTGCCAGCAGTTCCCCTAGCGGGGGGGCCTACGAGCAGTACTTC
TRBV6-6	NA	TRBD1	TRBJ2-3	CASSDRGLWYTDTQYF	TGTGCCAGCAGTGACAGGGGACTTTGGTACACAGATACGCAGTATTTT
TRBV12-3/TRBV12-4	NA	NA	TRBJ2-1	CASSPGSFYNEQFF	TGTGCCAGCAGTCCCGGGTCTTTCTACAATGAGCAGTTCTTC
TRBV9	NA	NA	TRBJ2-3	CASSVDPGGRADTQYF	TGTGCCAGCAGCGTAGACCCGGGGGGCCGGGCAGATACGCAGTATTTT
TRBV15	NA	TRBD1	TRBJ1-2	CATSSRQGGGYTF	TGTGCCACCAGCAGTAGACAGGGGGGCGGCTACACCTTC
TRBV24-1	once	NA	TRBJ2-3	CATSDRIGGFEAQYF	TGTGCCACCAGTGATAGGATAGGAGGTTTCGAGGCGCAGTATTTT
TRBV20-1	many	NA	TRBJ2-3	CSAPWPTRTDTQYF	TGCAGTGCTCCCTGGCCCACTCGCACAGATACGCAGTATTTT
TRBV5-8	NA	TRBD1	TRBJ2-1	CASRGGQGAYNEQFF	TGTGCCAGCAGAGGGGGACAGGGGGCCTACAATGAGCAGTTCTTC
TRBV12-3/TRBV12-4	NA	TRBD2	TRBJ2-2	CASSRLAGPGELFF	TGTGCCAGCAGCCGTCTAGCGGGGCCCGGGGAGCTGTTTTTT
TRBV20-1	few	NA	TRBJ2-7	CSASFGGGQGKLYEQYF	TGCAGTGCTAGCTTTGGAGGAGGTCAGGGCAAACTCTACGAGCAGTACTTC
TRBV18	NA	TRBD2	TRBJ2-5	CASSPPAGEQYF	TGTGCCAGCTCACCACCGGCGGGGGAGCAGTACTTC
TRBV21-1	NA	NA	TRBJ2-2	CASRFKRGGLGELFF	TGTGCCAGCAGGTTCAAGCGGGGGGGCCTTGGGGAGCTGTTTTTT
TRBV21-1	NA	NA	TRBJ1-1	CASSKVRGKAFF	TGTGCCAGCAGCAAAGTGAGAGGGAAAGCTTTCTTT
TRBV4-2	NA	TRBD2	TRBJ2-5	CASSQGRGVIETQYF	TGTGCCAGCAGCCAAGGGCGGGGGGTAATTGAGACCCAGTACTTC
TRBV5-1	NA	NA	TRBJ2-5	CASTTVGGRKTQYF	TGCGCCAGCACGACCGTGGGGGGGCGAAAGACCCAGTACTTC
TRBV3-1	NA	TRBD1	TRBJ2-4	CASSIATGEEYF	TGTGCCAGCAGCATAGCGACAGGGGAAGAGTACTTC
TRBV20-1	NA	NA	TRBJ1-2	CSARDPQGLYGYTF	TGCAGTGCTAGAGATCCACAGGGCCTCTATGGCTACACCTTC
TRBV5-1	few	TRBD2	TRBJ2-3	CASAAGVSDTQYF	TGCGCCAGCGCCGCGGGGGTCTCGGATACGCAGTATTTT
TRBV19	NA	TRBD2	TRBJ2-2	CASKSGGANTGELFF	TGTGCCAGTAAGAGCGGGGGCGCGAACACCGGGGAGCTGTTTTTT
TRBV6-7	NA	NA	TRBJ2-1	CASSYSSPWEAGEQFF	TGTGCCAGCAGTTACTCGAGCCCATGGGAGGCTGGTGAGCAGTTCTTC
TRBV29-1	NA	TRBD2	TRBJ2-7	CSVGGSSYEQYF	TGCAGCGTCGGGGGGAGCTCCTACGAGCAGTACTTC
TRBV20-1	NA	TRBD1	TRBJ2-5	CSATTGEGQETQYF	TGCAGTGCAACTACAGGGGAAGGGCAAGAGACCCAGTACTTC
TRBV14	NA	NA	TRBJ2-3	CASSPLDTHTDTQYF	TGTGCCAGCAGCCCACTGGACACCCACACAGATACGCAGTATTTT
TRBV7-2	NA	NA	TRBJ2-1	CASRTQGGEQFF	TGTGCCAGCAGAACTCAGGGGGGCGAGCAGTTCTTC
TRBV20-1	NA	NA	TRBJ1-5	CSARGGNGNQPQHF	TGCAGTGCTAGGGGCGGGAATGGCAATCAGCCCCAGCATTTT
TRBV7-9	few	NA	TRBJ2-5	CASSYPRVGETQYF	TGTGCCAGCAGCTACCCTCGGGTCGGAGAGACCCAGTACTTC
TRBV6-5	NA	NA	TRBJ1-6	CASSYSGVSPLHF	TGTGCCAGCAGTTACTCTGGGGTTTCACCCCTCCACTTT
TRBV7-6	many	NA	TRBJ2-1	CASSLGQSDNEQFF	TGTGCCAGCAGCTTAGGGCAGAGTGACAATGAGCAGTTCTTC
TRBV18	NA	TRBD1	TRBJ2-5	CASSPMRGLQETQYF	TGTGCCAGCTCACCAATGAGGGGGCTCCAAGAGACCCAGTACTTC
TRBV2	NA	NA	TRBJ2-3	CATDRDGGTDTQYF	TGTGCCACCGATAGGGACGGAGGCACAGATACGCAGTATTTT
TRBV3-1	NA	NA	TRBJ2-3	CASSPTRADDTQYF	TGTGCCAGCAGCCCGACTAGGGCCGACGATACGCAGTATTTT
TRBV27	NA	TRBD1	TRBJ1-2	CAGSPGQGLLNGYTF	TGTGCCGGCAGTCCGGGACAGGGGTTGCTGAATGGCTACACCTTC
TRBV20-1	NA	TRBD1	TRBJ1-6	CSARGDSTYNSPLHF	TGCAGTGCCAGGGGGGACAGTACCTATAATTCACCCCTCCACTTT
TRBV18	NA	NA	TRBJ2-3	CASSTTGRNTQYF	TGTGCCAGCTCAACTACAGGGCGTAATACGCAGTATTTT
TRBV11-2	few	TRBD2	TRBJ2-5	CASSFGGVETQYF	TGTGCCAGCAGCTTCGGGGGGGTGGAGACCCAGTACTTC
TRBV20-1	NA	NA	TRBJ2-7	CSARDRGGEQYF	TGCAGTGCTAGAGACAGGGGCGGCGAGCAGTACTTC
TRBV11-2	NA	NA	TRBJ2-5	CASIKGVNPRETQYF	TGTGCCAGCATCAAGGGGGTTAATCCGAGAGAGACCCAGTACTTC
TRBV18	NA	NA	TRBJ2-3	CASSPLPPGGTDTRYF	TGTGCCAGCTCACCATTGCCCCCAGGAGGCACAGATACGCGGTATTTT
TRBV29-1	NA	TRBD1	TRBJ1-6	CSVGTGGDSPLHF	TGCAGCGTCGGGACAGGGGGGGATTCACCCCTCCACTTT
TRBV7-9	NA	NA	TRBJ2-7	CASSLDGAYNEQYF	TGTGCCAGCAGCTTAGATGGTGCTTACAATGAGCAGTACTTC
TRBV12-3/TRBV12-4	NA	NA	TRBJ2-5	CASSWGRGPHQETQYF	TGTGCCAGCAGTTGGGGACGGGGCCCCCACCAAGAGACCCAGTACTTC
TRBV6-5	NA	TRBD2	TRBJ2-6	CASSLTSGGATGANVLTF	TGTGCCAGCAGTTTGACTAGCGGGGGGGCTACTGGGGCCAACGTCCTGACTTTC
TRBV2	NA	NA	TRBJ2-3	CASSDVGLGFFTDTQYF	TGTGCCAGCAGTGACGTGGGGTTGGGGTTCTTCACAGATACGCAGTATTTT
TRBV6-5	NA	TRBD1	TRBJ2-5	CASSSDRGAGETQYF	TGTGCCAGCAGCTCCGACAGGGGGGCGGGAGAGACCCAGTACTTC
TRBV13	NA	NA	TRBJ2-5	CASSLEAGAHQETQYF	TGTGCCAGCAGCTTAGAGGCGGGGGCACACCAAGAGACCCAGTACTTC
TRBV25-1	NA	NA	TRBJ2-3	CASSESRTASAATDTQYF	TGTGCCAGCAGTGAATCTAGGACCGCTTCCGCGGCCACAGATACGCAGTATTTT
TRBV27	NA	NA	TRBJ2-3	CASSPRGGRTQYF	TGTGCCAGCAGTCCCCGAGGGGGACGTACGCAGTATTTT
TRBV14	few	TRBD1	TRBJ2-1	CASSQEQGASGQFF	TGTGCCAGCAGCCAAGAACAGGGGGCGAGTGGGCAGTTCTTC